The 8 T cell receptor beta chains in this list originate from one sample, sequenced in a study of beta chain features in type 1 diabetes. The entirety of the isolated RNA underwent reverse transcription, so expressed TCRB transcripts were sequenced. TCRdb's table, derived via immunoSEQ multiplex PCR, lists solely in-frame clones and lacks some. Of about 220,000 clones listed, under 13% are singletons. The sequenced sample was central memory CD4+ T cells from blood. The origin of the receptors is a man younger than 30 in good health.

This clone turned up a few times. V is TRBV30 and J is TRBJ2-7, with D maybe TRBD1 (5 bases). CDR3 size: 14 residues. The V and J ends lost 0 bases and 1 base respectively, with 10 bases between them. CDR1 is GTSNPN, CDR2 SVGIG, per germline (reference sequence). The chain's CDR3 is CAWSVKAGSYEQYF. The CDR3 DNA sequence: TGTGCCTGGAGTGTAAAGGCAGGGTCCTACGAGCAGTACTTC.

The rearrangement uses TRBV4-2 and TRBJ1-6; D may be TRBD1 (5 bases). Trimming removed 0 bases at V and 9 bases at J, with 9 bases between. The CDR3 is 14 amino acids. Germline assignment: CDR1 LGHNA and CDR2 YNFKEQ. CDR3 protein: CASSQDRDSSPLHF. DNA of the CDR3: TGTGCCAGCAGCCAAGACAGGGATAGTTCACCCCTCCACTTT.

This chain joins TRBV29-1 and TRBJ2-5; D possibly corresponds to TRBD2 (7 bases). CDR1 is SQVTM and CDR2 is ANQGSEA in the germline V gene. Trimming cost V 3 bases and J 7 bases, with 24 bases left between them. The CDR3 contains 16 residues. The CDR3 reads CSVEGGGYRDIGTQYF. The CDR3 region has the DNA TGCAGCGTTGAGGGCGGGGGCTACCGCGATATTGGGACCCAGTACTTC.

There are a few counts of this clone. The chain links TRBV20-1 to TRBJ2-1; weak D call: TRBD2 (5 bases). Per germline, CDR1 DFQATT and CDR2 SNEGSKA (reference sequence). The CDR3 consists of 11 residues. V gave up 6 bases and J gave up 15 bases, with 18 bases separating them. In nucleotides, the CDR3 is TGCAGTGCCAAGGACGGACTTAAGTGGTTCTTC. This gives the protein CSAKDGLKWFF.

The CDR3 region is CASSYSIRVHSYEQYF. The CDR3 nucleotides read TGTGCCAGCAGTTACTCGATCCGGGTACACTCCTACGAGCAGTACTTC. The rearrangement links TRBV6-5 to TRBJ2-7; D uncertain. The CDR3 sequence is 16 residues long. In germline, CDR1 is MNHEY, CDR2 SVGAGI. V was cut by 0 bases and J by 0 bases, with 12 bases left in between.

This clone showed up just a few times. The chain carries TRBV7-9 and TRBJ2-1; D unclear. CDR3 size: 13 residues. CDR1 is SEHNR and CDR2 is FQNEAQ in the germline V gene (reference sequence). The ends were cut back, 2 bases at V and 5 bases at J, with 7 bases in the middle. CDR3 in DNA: TGTGCCAGCAGCTTAATGTGGAACAATGAGCAGTTCTTC. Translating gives CASSLMWNNEQFF. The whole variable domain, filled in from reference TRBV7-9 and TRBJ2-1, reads DTGVSQNPRHKITKRGQNVTFRCDPISEHNRLYWYRQTLGQGPEFLTYFQNEAQLEKSRLLSDRFSAERPKGSFSTLEIQRTEQGDSAMYLCASSLMWNNEQFFGPGTRLTVL.

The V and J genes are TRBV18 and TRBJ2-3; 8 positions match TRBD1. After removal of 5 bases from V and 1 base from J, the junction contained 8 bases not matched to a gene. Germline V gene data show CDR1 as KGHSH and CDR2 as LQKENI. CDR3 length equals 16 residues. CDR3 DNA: TGTGCCAGCTCATCAGGAGGCAGGGGGCGCACAGATACGCAGTATTTT. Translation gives CASSSGGRGRTDTQYF. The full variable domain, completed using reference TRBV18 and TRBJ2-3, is NAGVMQNPRHLVRRRGQEARLRCSPMKGHSHVYWYRQLPEEGLKFMVYLQKENIIDESGMPKERFSAEFPKEGPSILRIQQVVRGDSAAYFCASSSGGRGRTDTQYFGPGTRLTVL.

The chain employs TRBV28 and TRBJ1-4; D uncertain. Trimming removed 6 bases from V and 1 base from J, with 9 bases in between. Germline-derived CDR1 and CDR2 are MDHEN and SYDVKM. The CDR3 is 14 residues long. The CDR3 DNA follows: TGTGCCAGCAGGGCCGGAGGAACTAATGAAAAACTGTTTTTT. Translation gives CASRAGGTNEKLFF.